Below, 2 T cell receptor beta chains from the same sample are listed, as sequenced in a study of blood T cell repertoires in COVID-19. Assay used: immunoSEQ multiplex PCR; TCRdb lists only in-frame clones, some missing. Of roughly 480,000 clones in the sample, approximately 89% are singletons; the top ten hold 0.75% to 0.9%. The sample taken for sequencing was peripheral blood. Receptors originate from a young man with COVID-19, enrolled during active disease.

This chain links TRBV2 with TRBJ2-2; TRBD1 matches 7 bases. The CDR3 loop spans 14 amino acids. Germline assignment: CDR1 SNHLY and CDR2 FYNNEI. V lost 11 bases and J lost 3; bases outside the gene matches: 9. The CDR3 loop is CAGRDRDYTGELFF. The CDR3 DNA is TGTGCCGGCCGGGACAGAGACTACACCGGGGAGCTGTTTTTT.

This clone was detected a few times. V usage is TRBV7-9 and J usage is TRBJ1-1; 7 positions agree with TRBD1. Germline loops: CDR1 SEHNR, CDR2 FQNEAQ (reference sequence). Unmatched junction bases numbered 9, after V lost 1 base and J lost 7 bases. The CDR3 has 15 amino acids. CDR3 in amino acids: CASSLGHTGVSEAFF. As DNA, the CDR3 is TGTGCCAGCAGCTTAGGACATACAGGGGTGAGTGAAGCTTTCTTT.